These 4 T cell receptor beta chains came from one sample sequenced in a study of T cell clonality in common variable immunodeficiency. These receptors lack a known antigen. Assay: immunoSEQ multiplex PCR; the TCRdb copy retains only in-frame clones and omits some. This sample carries fewer than 30,000 clones, none of them present only once. Study findings and constraints: Common variable immunodeficiency TCR beta sequences reportedly had fewer deletions and N-nucleotide insertions.

The sequencing sample was made of peripheral blood mononuclear cells. These receptors came from a human donor with common variable immunodeficiency.

The sample holds many counts of this clone. Read data end 3 residues before the CDR3 end; the end is taken from the germline J gene. This chain connects TRBV2 to TRBJ2-7; tentative D call: TRBD1 (6 bases). In germline, CDR1 is SNHLY, CDR2 FYNNEI. This CDR3 is 14 amino acids long. V shed 6 bases and J shed 0 bases, with 12 bases lying between them. Here the CDR3 reads CASRDRLSSYEQYF. The CDR3 DNA, read in part, is TGTGCCAGCAGGGACAGACTCTCCTCCTACGAG.

This clone is classed as medium-sized. The read is 3 residues too short to cover the CDR3 end, so that end is filled in from the germline J gene. The rearrangement uses TRBV14 and TRBJ2-3, with D perhaps TRBD2 (6 bases). V was pared by 6 bases and J by 0 bases, with 10 bases between. CDR3 size: 14 residues. The germline gives CDR1 SGHDN, CDR2 FVKESK. This CDR3 reads CASRPSGSTDTQYF. The sequenced CDR3 bases are TGTGCCAGCAGACCGAGCGGGAGCACAGATACG.

This clone has a count of ten or more. The CDR3 reads CASSAGGRGRNGYTF. The CDR3 DNA, read in part, is TGTGCCAGCAGCGCCGGGGGCAGGGGGCGGAATGGC. The rearrangement links TRBV5-4 to TRBJ1-2; 8 bases map to TRBD1. The read ends 3 residues early relative to the CDR3; the germline J gene fills the gap. Trimming at V came to 4 bases and at J to 6 bases, leaving 11 bases not matched to a gene. Germline lookup yields CDR1 SGHNT and CDR2 YYREEE (reference sequence). This CDR3 region has 15 residues.

This clone came up many times. Sequencing ends 3 residues short of the CDR3 end; the germline J gene provides the rest. The chain is built from TRBV18 and TRBJ2-7; 7 bases agree with TRBD1. From germline, CDR1 is KGHSH and CDR2 LQKENI. The ends lost 4 bases at V and 6 bases at J; junction bases unmatched: 15. The CDR3 sequence is 16 residues long. CDR3 sequence reads: CASSRDPGQRVGEQYF. CDR3 DNA (partial): TGTGCCAGCTCACGAGACCCGGGACAGCGAGTAGGCGAG.